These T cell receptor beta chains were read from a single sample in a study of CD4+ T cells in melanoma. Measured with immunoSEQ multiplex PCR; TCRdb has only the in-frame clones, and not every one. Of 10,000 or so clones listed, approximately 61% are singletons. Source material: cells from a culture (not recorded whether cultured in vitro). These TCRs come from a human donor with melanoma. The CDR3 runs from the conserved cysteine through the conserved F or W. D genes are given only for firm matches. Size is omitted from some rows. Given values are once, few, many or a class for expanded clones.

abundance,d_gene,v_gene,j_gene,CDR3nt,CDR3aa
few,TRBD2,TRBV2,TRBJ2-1,TGTGCCAGCAGTGACGAAGGGACTAGCGGGCGCAATGAGCAGTTCTTC,CASSDEGTSGRNEQFF
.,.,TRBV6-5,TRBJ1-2,TGTGCCAGCATTGGCACTAACTATGGCTACACCTTC,CASIGTNYGYTF
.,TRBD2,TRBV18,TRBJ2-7,TGTGCCAGCTCACCACAGGGGAGCGGGGGGTACGAGCAGTACTTC,CASSPQGSGGYEQYF
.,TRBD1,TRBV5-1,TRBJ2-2,TGCGCCAGCAGCCCGCCCCCGACAGGGATGGGCACCGGGGAGCTGTTTTTT,CASSPPPTGMGTGELFF
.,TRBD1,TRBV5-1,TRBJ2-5,TGCGCCAGCAGCTTGGCTGGGACAGGAGACTCCACCCAAGAGACCCAGTACTTC,CASSLAGTGDSTQETQYF
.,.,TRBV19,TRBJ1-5,TGTGCCAGTAGTGCTGGGATGTTTGGCAATCAGCCCCAGCATTTT,CASSAGMFGNQPQHF
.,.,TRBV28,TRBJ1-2,TGTGCCAGCAGCTCCAACTATGGCTACACCTTC,CASSSNYGYTF
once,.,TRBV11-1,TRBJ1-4,TGTGCCAGCAGCTTACAGACAGCAACTAATGAAAAACTGTTTTTT,CASSLQTATNEKLFF
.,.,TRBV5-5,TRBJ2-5,TGTGCCAGCAGCTTTGAAGGGATGAAGACCCAGTACTTC,CASSFEGMKTQYF
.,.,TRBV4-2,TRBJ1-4,TGTGCCAGCAGTCTCGACCGGGCCTCCCCTGAAAAACTGTTTTTT,CASSLDRASPEKLFF
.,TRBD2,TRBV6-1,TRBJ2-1,TGTGCCAGCAGGCTAGCGGGGGGGCAGGGTGAGCAGTTCTTC,CASRLAGGQGEQFF
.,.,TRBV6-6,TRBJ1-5,TGTGCCAGCAGTCACAGGGATGGCCAGCCCCAGCATTTT,CASSHRDGQPQHF
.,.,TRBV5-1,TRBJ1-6,TGCGCCAGCAGCTTGGGTCCTCGGGGAAATTCACCCCTCCACTTT,CASSLGPRGNSPLHF
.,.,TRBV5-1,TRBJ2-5,TGCGCCAGCAGCACGGACGGCTGGGAGACCCAGTACTTC,CASSTDGWETQYF
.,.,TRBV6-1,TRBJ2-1,TGTGCCAGCAGCCTTACAGGGTGGGAGCAGTTCTTC,CASSLTGWEQFF
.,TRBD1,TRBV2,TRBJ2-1,TGTGCCAGCAGGACAGGGGGGCCGGGCAATGAGCAGTTCTTC,CASRTGGPGNEQFF
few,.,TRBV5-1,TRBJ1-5,TGCGCCAGCAGCTTGGTTTCGGGATCAGGTCAGCCCCAGCATTTT,CASSLVSGSGQPQHF